The 31 T cell receptor beta chains listed next were all sequenced from one sample in a study of cytomegalovirus exposure and HLA in healthy donors. The repertoire was sequenced with immunoSEQ multiplex PCR; TCRdb's copy has only in-frame clones and lacks some. The table lists over 60,000 clones, roughly 96% of them singletons. Material: PBMCs. Receptor source: a man younger than 30 in good health and CMV-seronegative.

The rearrangement joins TRBV27 to TRBJ1-4, with 7 positions matching TRBD1. The CDR3 contains 17 residues. V lost 5 bases, J lost 0 bases, and 9 bases stayed unmatched. Germline CDR1 is MNHEY and CDR2 is SMNVEV (reference sequence). Here the CDR3 reads CASSPQQGLATNEKLFF. In DNA, the CDR3 is TGTGCCAGCAGTCCCCAACAGGGGCTTGCAACTAATGAAAAACTGTTTTTT.

V usage is TRBV7-9 and J usage is TRBJ1-5; D unresolved. The CDR3 is 13 residues long. Trimming took off 2 bases at V and 5 bases at J, with 7 bases between the two ends. Germline values: CDR1 SEHNR, CDR2 FQNEAQ (reference sequence). The CDR3 here is CASSLQADQPQHF. The CDR3 DNA reads as TGTGCCAGCAGCTTACAGGCAGATCAGCCCCAGCATTTT.

The gene calls are TRBV18 and TRBJ1-2, with 11 positions matching TRBD1. Per the germline V gene, CDR1 is KGHSH and CDR2 is LQKENI. The ends lost 6 bases at V and 2 bases at J; junction bases unmatched: 5. The CDR3 is 15 residues long. In DNA form, the CDR3 reads TGTGCCAGCTCTCCGGGACAGGGGGAAAACTATGGCTACACCTTC. It translates to CASSPGQGENYGYTF. The whole variable domain, remainder taken from reference TRBV18 and TRBJ1-2, is NAGVMQNPRHLVRRRGQEARLRCSPMKGHSHVYWYRQLPEEGLKFMVYLQKENIIDESGMPKERFSAEFPKEGPSILRIQQVVRGDSAAYFCASSPGQGENYGYTFGSGTRLTVV.

Details on this clone: Other DNA sequences in this specimen translate into the identical CDR3. This chain connects TRBV6-1 to TRBJ2-2; D ambiguous. CDR3 size: 14 residues. Germline assignment: CDR1 MNHNS and CDR2 SASEGT. Trimming pared 2 bases from V and 4 bases from J, leaving 8 bases between. CDR3 protein: CASSELAGTGELFF. CDR3 bases: TGTGCCAGCAGTGAATTAGCCGGCACCGGGGAGCTGTTTTTT.

CDR3 amino acids: CASSLSVAWSSPLHF. DNA for the CDR3: TGTGCCAGCAGCTTATCGGTGGCCTGGAGTTCACCCCTCCACTTT. The rearrangement links TRBV7-2 to TRBJ1-6; D is unclear. The CDR3 runs 15 residues. V was clipped by 2 bases and J by 9 bases, with 14 bases between them. CDR1 and CDR2 (germline): SGHTA, FQGNSA.

V gene TRBV27 combines with J gene TRBJ2-7; 9 bases agree with TRBD1. J was trimmed by 5 bases and V by 1 base; bases with no gene match: 9. The germline V gene encodes CDR1 MNHEY and CDR2 SMNVEV (reference sequence). CDR3 length: 16 residues. This CDR3 is CASSLLVGDRVHEQYF. The DNA of the CDR3 is TGTGCCAGCAGTTTATTGGTCGGGGACAGGGTCCACGAGCAGTACTTC.

The V gene is TRBV6-6, the J gene TRBJ2-1; the D is unclear. This CDR3 spans 13 amino acids. Between the trimmed V and J ends, which lost 0 bases and 8 bases, there was a span of 8 bases. Germline V lookup: CDR1 MNHNY, CDR2 SVGAGI (reference sequence). The CDR3 here is CASSYSNPDEQFF. As DNA, the CDR3 is TGTGCCAGCAGTTACTCGAACCCGGATGAGCAGTTCTTC.

This clone was counted once. For the CDR3, the DNA is TGTGCCAGCCTCTTGACTAGCGGGGGGGCTAAAGAGCAGTTCTTC. It translates to CASLLTSGGAKEQFF. The chain is built from TRBV19 and TRBJ2-1; 14 nucleotides line up with TRBD2. Germline values: CDR1 LNHDA, CDR2 SQIVND (reference sequence). The CDR3 has 15 amino acids. V gave up 9 bases and J gave up 10 bases; unmatched junction bases: 11.

The V gene is TRBV18, the J gene TRBJ2-1; 7 nucleotides match TRBD2. From germline, CDR1 is KGHSH and CDR2 LQKENI. With V trimmed by 4 bases and J by 3 bases, 3 bases remained unmatched. CDR3 length: 14 residues. In DNA form, the CDR3 reads TGTGCCAGCTCACAGGGGACTAACTACAATGAGCAGTTCTTC. It codes for CASSQGTNYNEQFF.

Remarks on this clone: Additional DNA sequences in this sample encode the identical CDR3. V gene TRBV6-5 combines with J gene TRBJ1-5; D unclear. Germline CDR1 and CDR2: MNHEY and SVGAGI. This CDR3 has 13 residues. V was trimmed by 5 bases and J by 4 bases, leaving 9 bases between them. CDR3 protein: CASSREWNQPQHF. CDR3 DNA: TGTGCCAGCAGTCGAGAATGGAATCAGCCCCAGCATTTT.

The J gene is TRBJ2-2, the V gene TRBV28; D unclear. The CDR3 is made up of 13 amino acids. Germline V gene lookup returns CDR1 MDHEN and CDR2 SYDVKM. The V and J ends lost 4 bases and 11 bases respectively, with 14 bases between them. For the CDR3, the DNA is TGTGCCAGCAGTTGGGTGAACAGTGGAGAGCTGTTTTTT. This translates into CASSWVNSGELFF.

The chain joins TRBV9 to TRBJ1-5; 8 nucleotides line up with TRBD1. Germline V gene lookup returns CDR1 SGDLS and CDR2 YYNGEE. Germline trimming cut 3 bases from V and 6 bases from J; bases unmatched to any gene: 5. CDR3 length: 14 amino acids. The CDR3 is CASSARQGSQPQHF. CDR3 coding DNA: TGTGCCAGCAGCGCCCGACAGGGGAGTCAGCCCCAGCATTTT.

V gene TRBV2 combines with J gene TRBJ1-2; perhaps TRBD1 as D (6 bases). The length of the CDR3 is 12 residues. Trimming shortened V by 6 bases and J by 6 bases, and 11 bases separated the two germline ends. CDR1 and CDR2 (germline): SNHLY, FYNNEI. The CDR3 loop reads CASRGQGHGYTF. The CDR3 DNA follows: TGTGCCAGCAGGGGTCAGGGGCATGGCTACACCTTC.

The CDR3 DNA sequence: TGTGCCAGCAGCTTAGCAAGCGGGAGCTACGAGCAGTACTTC. Amino acids: CASSLASGSYEQYF. This chain joins TRBV7-6 and TRBJ2-7; 8 nucleotides match TRBD2. CDR3 length: 14 amino acids. The V segment lost 0 bases and the J segment 3 bases; nucleotides outside the gene matches: 1. The V gene's germline CDR1 is SGHVS and CDR2 FNYEAQ.

This clone was observed once. The V call is TRBV7-2, the J call TRBJ1-6, with D perhaps matching TRBD1 (5 bases). Trimming took 1 base from V and 14 from J, leaving 9 bases between them. The CDR3 is 12 amino acids. Germline V gives CDR1 SGHTA, CDR2 FQGNSA. CDR3 in amino acids: CASSLDRTTLHF. CDR3 nucleotides: TGTGCCAGCAGCTTAGACAGGACCACCCTCCACTTT.

CDR3 amino acids: CASSRSGTGFSTEAFF. The CDR3 DNA follows: TGTGCCAGTAGTAGATCCGGGACAGGGTTTTCTACTGAAGCTTTCTTT. The chain has TRBV19 and TRBJ1-1; TRBD1 aligns across 9 bases. Unmatched junction bases numbered 11, after V lost 4 bases and J lost 5 bases. The CDR3 spans 16 residues. Germline CDR1 is LNHDA and CDR2 is SQIVND (reference sequence).

The V call is TRBV27, the J call TRBJ2-3; 10 bases match TRBD1. The CDR3 contains 17 residues. V shed 3 bases, J shed 3 bases, and the junction held 9 bases outside the gene matches. The germline CDR1 and CDR2 sequences are MNHEY and SMNVEV (reference sequence). The CDR3 nucleotides read TGTGCCAGCAGTTTGTCAAGACAGGGGGCGCTTACAGATACGCAGTATTTT. Protein: CASSLSRQGALTDTQYF.

The chain couples TRBV28 to TRBJ1-5; 8 bases agree with TRBD1. The germline V gene has CDR1 MDHEN and CDR2 SYDVKM. V was pared by 1 base and J by 0 bases, with 8 bases of the junction left unmatched. The CDR3 has 18 amino acids. The CDR3: CASSLFGQGLYSNQPQHF. CDR3 bases: TGTGCCAGCAGTTTATTTGGACAGGGACTATATAGCAATCAGCCCCAGCATTTT.

The rearrangement uses TRBV6-4 and TRBJ2-3; TRBD2 agrees at 9 bases. Germline V gene data show CDR1 as MRHNA and CDR2 as SNTAGT. V shed 4 bases, J shed 4 bases, and the junction held 6 bases outside the gene matches. This CDR3 has 15 amino acids. CDR3 protein: CASSVGGGAPDTQYF. The CDR3 DNA reads TGTGCCAGCAGTGTCGGCGGGGGGGCCCCAGATACGCAGTATTTT.

The V call is TRBV5-1, the J call TRBJ2-7, with D unclear. Germline V CDR1 and CDR2: SGHRS, YFSETQ. Trimming cost V 3 bases and J 1 base, with 8 bases left between them. This CDR3 contains 13 residues. The CDR3 loop is CASSSDGSYEQYF. Here the CDR3 DNA reads TGCGCCAGCAGCTCTGACGGGTCCTACGAGCAGTACTTC.

V is TRBV11-3 and J is TRBJ2-3; 7 bases align to TRBD1. V lost 4 bases to trimming and J lost 1 base; unmatched junction nucleotides: 5. The CDR3 runs 15 residues. Germline CDR1 reads SGHNT; CDR2 reads YENEEA. CDR3 nucleotide sequence: TGTGCCAGCAGCTCCACAGGGGTCGGCACAGATACGCAGTATTTT. It encodes CASSSTGVGTDTQYF.

The chain has TRBV7-9 and TRBJ2-2; 11 bases are a match to TRBD1. This CDR3 has 16 residues. The germline V gene has CDR1 SEHNR and CDR2 FQNEAQ (reference sequence). The ends lost 5 bases at V and 4 bases at J; junction bases unmatched: 6. DNA of the CDR3: TGTGCCAGCAGCCCATGGACAGGGGGCGGCACCGGGGAGCTGTTTTTT. Its translation is CASSPWTGGGTGELFF.

The chain combines TRBV4-1 with TRBJ2-7; D call uncertain. CDR1 is MGHRA, CDR2 YSYEKL, per germline. This CDR3 comprises 15 residues. Trimming took 0 bases from V and 0 from J, leaving 9 bases between them. As DNA, the CDR3 is TGCGCCAGCAGCCAAGATTCAAGGAGCTCCTACGAGCAGTACTTC. Its translation: CASSQDSRSSYEQYF.

V usage is TRBV19 and J usage is TRBJ1-1; D is perhaps TRBD1 (6 bases). Germline CDR1 LNHDA, CDR2 SQIVND (reference sequence). The CDR3 is 13 residues long. Trimming took 8 bases from V and 4 from J, leaving 14 bases between them. This chain's CDR3 is CASRSGGPTEAFF. The CDR3 nucleotides read TGTGCCAGTCGATCGGGGGGGCCCACTGAAGCTTTCTTT.

This chain links TRBV5-1 with TRBJ1-1; no firm D call. The CDR3 covers 15 residues. Trimming pared 4 bases from V and 1 base from J, leaving 14 bases between. CDR1 is SGHRS and CDR2 is YFSETQ in the germline V gene. In DNA form, the CDR3 reads TGCGCCAGCAGCCCTGTATTGGCAGAGAACACTGAAGCTTTCTTT. Translated, it gives CASSPVLAENTEAFF.

This chain links TRBV4-3 with TRBJ1-1, with 7 positions matching TRBD1. Germline V CDR1 and CDR2: LGHNA, YSLEER. Trimming at V came to 4 bases and at J to 1 base, leaving 6 bases not matched to a gene. The CDR3 is 15 amino acids. CDR3 residues: CASSPMEGANTEAFF. The CDR3 coding sequence is TGCGCCAGCAGCCCGATGGAGGGGGCGAACACTGAAGCTTTCTTT.

The count of this clone is one. The genes are TRBV10-1 and TRBJ2-6, with 8 bases identical to TRBD1. Trimming took 10 bases from V and 3 from J; bases not matched to a gene: 14. Germline-derived CDR1 and CDR2 are WNHNN and SYGVQD (reference sequence). CDR3 length: 17 residues. The CDR3 DNA sequence: TGCGCCATCCCACCCCAGACAGGGGAGGATGGGGCCAACGTCCTGACTTTC. The encoded protein is CAIPPQTGEDGANVLTF.

The chain joins TRBV6-5 to TRBJ2-2; the match to TRBD1 covers 7 bases. From germline, CDR1 is MNHEY and CDR2 SVGAGI. This CDR3 contains 15 residues. Germline trimming cut 5 bases from V and 2 bases from J; bases unmatched to any gene: 5. The CDR3 DNA reads TGTGCCAGCAGTGGGACAGCATCCAACACCGGGGAGCTGTTTTTT. Protein product: CASSGTASNTGELFF.

This CDR3 reads CASSQDRGGGGRYEQYF. The CDR3 coding sequence is TGCGCCAGCAGCCAAGATCGCGGCGGGGGGGGACGCTACGAGCAGTACTTC. The rearrangement joins TRBV4-3 to TRBJ2-7, with TRBD2 matching over 9 bases. From germline, CDR1 is LGHNA and CDR2 YSLEER. The ends lost 0 bases at V and 3 bases at J; junction bases unmatched: 9. This CDR3 has 17 residues.

The rearrangement links TRBV4-1 to TRBJ2-4, with D possibly matching TRBD2 (5 bases). The V gene's germline CDR1 is MGHRA and CDR2 YSYEKL. Trimming cost V 4 bases and J 7 bases, with 11 bases left between them. CDR3 length equals 13 residues. CDR3 nucleotides: TGCGCCAGCAGCCCACCTGGCGGGAACATTCAGTACTTC. Protein product: CASSPPGGNIQYF.

This rearrangement joins TRBV5-1 to TRBJ2-1; D possibly corresponds to TRBD2 (5 bases). The CDR3 totals 14 residues. Per the germline V gene, CDR1 is SGHRS and CDR2 is YFSETQ. V was pared by 4 bases and J by 10 bases, with 18 bases between. Written as DNA, the CDR3 is TGCGCCAGCAGCCTAAGGACTGACGGTGGGGAGCAGTTCTTC. Its protein product is CASSLRTDGGEQFF.